This section outlines one T cell receptor beta chain sequence together with its context. The antigen remains undetermined. This clone may be a read error of a much larger clone one base away. The CDR3 length is 12 residues. This specimen comes from a study of T cells in Graves' hyperthyroidism and ophthalmopathy. Study-wide results and limits: Expanded thyroid clonotypes (above 0.001) were mostly also found in blood. A model of 13 V-J pairs discriminated ophthalmopathy from stable hyperthyroidism. In validation, the model predicted ophthalmopathy. These predictions came a median roughly six months before onset.

There were TCR beta CDR3 regions amplified from RNA transcripts. HTBI primers were the set used in a first-round RT-PCR of the TCR CDR3. Via MiXCR, TCRdb re-called the multiplex PCR reads, giving one row per CDR3 protein. The profile covers 350,000 to 450,000 distinct CDR3 sequences, with about 14% appearing a single time and around 27% taken by the ten largest. This chain links TRBV12-3 or TRBV12-4 with TRBJ1-2; D is undetermined. Source material: blood. The TCR originated in a man aged 45-65 years with Graves' ophthalmopathy. CDR3 nucleotide sequence: TGTGCCAGCAGGGGCGGCTACTATGGCCACACCTTC. The encoded protein is CASRGGYYGHTF.